The source of this TCR beta chain is a study of blood T cell repertoires in COVID-19 (dated by TCRdb to 2018 to 2020). In the study overall: The collaborator samples originated in the United States, Italy and Spain and spanned the acute and convalescent phases of COVID-19. A freely available public database, intended as a resource for researchers studying the immune response to SARS-CoV-2, is where the repertoires were released. Where available, HLA class I and class II types were obtained from metadata supplied by the sample provider rather than from assay-based typing. Subjects who had been exposed to COVID-19, were actively infected with it, or had recovered from it provided the deeply sampled blood TCRbeta repertoires that made up the dataset. The samples were drawn from two sources: the first 160 participants of the ongoing ImmuneRACE study, and fewer than 1,500 subjects contributed by 6 global collaborators. The sample metadata nearly always contained a de-identified subject ID, COVID-19 status, age in years and sex. The material from the prospective study consisted of cDNA or gDNA derived from T cells, B-cell-depleted T cells, or PBMCs. The research as a whole found: How much clinical and demographic metadata was included differed by source and by participant, and the metadata was provided uncurated.

The germline V gene supplies CDR1 SGHNT and CDR2 YENEEA. Reading from cysteine to phenylalanine, the CDR3 counts 14 amino acids. This entry keeps only the CDR3 DNA: 42 bases, framed from base 1. Clipping removes 8 bases from V and 0 bases from J, with 3 as the unmatched junction base count. A word on this clone: Its binding antigen is unknown. Per-nucleotide qualities are absent, and no much larger clonotype sits a single base away.

The collaborating institutions used their own protocols to collect whole blood in K2EDTA tubes. For TCRbeta analysis, collaborators shipped samples in one of three forms: frozen whole blood, isolated PBMCs, or DNA extracted from either of those sample types. The immunoSEQ Assay, a bias-controlled multiplex PCR, was used to amplify TCRbeta CDR3 regions from genomic DNA. Concerning the study's data processing: Nucleated cell counts per sample were estimated from amplification of reference gene primers within the assay. To quantify the absolute abundance of each unique TCRbeta CDR3 rearrangement, sequence reads were collapsed and filtered. For each sample, productive Simpson clonality was calculated as the square root of Simpson's diversity index over productive rearrangements. Imported from immuneACCESS, the table was reduced by TCRdb to in-frame sequences with V and J called. These copies leave out some clones; in studies compared against another copy, an unresolved V gene accounts for under half, and the cause of the remainder is not known. Clone size and the V and J calls come from that table; the DNA yielded D and trimming. This sample has roughly 230,000 clones in its table, and 84% of those were observed once. The ten biggest clones cover under 5% of the sample.

Recombination joined TRBV11-3 with TRBJ1-3; 8 nucleotides in the junction match TRBD1. The clonotype comes from a man in his fifties with acute or convalescent COVID-19. Sequenced input: peripheral blood. The sequenced DNA: TGTGCCAGCGGGACAGGCAACTCTGGAAACACCATATATTTT. This is translated as CASGTGNSGNTIYF.